This T cell receptor beta chain was captured by sequencing in a study of T cell responses to AZD1222 COVID-19 vaccine. General study points: Only 5 to 7 AZD1222 recipients tested seropositive at baseline.

Clones were sequenced by immunoSEQ multiplex PCR, and TCRdb holds only the in-frame ones, with some missing. Among about 140,000 clones listed, around nine tenths were seen once. CDR3 length equals 14 residues. The V and J ends lost 4 bases and 6 bases respectively, with 15 bases between them. The germline gives CDR1 SGHTA, CDR2 FQGTGA. A word on this clone: Its antigen is not known.

The origin of this receptor is an adult in good health. The specimen was peripheral blood, collected on day 0 of AZD1222 vaccination. This chain links TRBV7-3 with TRBJ1-1, with D perhaps matching TRBD1 (5 bases). CDR3 nucleotides: TGTGCCAGCAGCTCGGGACTCGGCTCCTCTGAAGCTTTCTTT. Protein: CASSSGLGSSEAFF. The full variable domain, rest sourced from reference TRBV7-3 and TRBJ1-1, is GAGVSQTPSNKVTEKGKYVELRCDPISGHTALYWYRQSLGQGPEFLIYFQGTGAADDSGLPNDRFFAVRPEGSVSTLKIQRTERGDSAVYLCASSSGLGSSEAFFGQGTRLTVV.